Below are 18 T cell receptor beta chains sequenced from a single sample in a study of response to subunit inactivated influenza vaccine. TCRdb re-called the RT-PCR reads with MiXCR, one entry per CDR3 protein. Seen here are about 500,000 distinct CDR3 sequences, more than 15% observed once, and the top ten hold roughly 3%. Sequences were derived from CD4+ T cells sorted from PBMCs, sampled less than 30 months after vaccination. The receptors originated from a man between 50 and 69 years old who received an inactivated influenza vaccine.

The CDR3 protein is CASSSKLAGELFF. The CDR3, as DNA: TGTGCCAGCAGCTCCAAACTAGCCGGGGAGCTGTTTTTT. This chain uses TRBV11-2 with TRBJ2-2; a possible D gene is TRBD2 (5 bases). The CDR3 sequence is 13 residues long. The germline CDR1 and CDR2 sequences are SGHAT and FQNNGV. V was pared by 4 bases and J by 6 bases, with 9 bases between.

The table lists this clonotype with a few counts. The chain joins TRBV6-4 to TRBJ1-2; 9 bases line up with TRBD1. Germline V gene lookup returns CDR1 MRHNA and CDR2 SNTAGT. The CDR3 is made up of 17 amino acids. V shed 4 bases and J 2 bases; nucleotides not matched to a gene: 11. CDR3 nucleotide sequence: TGTGCCAGCAGTGCCGAGGCACGGACAGGGGCCAACTATGGCTACACCTTC. Translation gives CASSAEARTGANYGYTF.

In its sample, this clonotype was seen a few times. This chain uses TRBV14 with TRBJ2-2, with D possibly matching TRBD1 (5 bases). Germline V gene data show CDR1 as SGHDN and CDR2 as FVKESK. V lost 4 bases and J 4 bases, leaving 7 bases between the germline ends. The CDR3 runs 13 residues. The DNA of the CDR3 is TGTGCCAGCAGCCGACAGAGCACCGGGGAGCTGTTTTTT. It encodes CASSRQSTGELFF.

This clonotype was recorded at least ten times. The chain couples TRBV4-3 to TRBJ2-1; 10 nucleotides match TRBD2. The germline CDR1 and CDR2 sequences are LGHNA and YSLEER. J was trimmed by 9 bases and V by 1 base; bases with no gene match: 6. The CDR3 runs to 15 residues. In DNA form, the CDR3 reads TGCGCCAGCAGCCAAGTACTAGCGGGATGGGGTGAGCAGTTCTTC. Translating it yields CASSQVLAGWGEQFF.

This clonotype was observed a few times. The chain has TRBV20-1 and TRBJ1-1; 9 nucleotides match TRBD1. After removal of 3 bases from V and 1 base from J, the junction contained 3 bases not matched to a gene. CDR1 is DFQATT and CDR2 is SNEGSKA in the germline V gene (reference sequence). The length of the CDR3 is 14 residues. CDR3 nucleotides: TGCAGTGCTAGCGAACAGGGGGCGAACACTGAAGCTTTCTTT. It translates to CSASEQGANTEAFF.

Ten or more counts support this clonotype. CDR3 coding DNA: TGTGCCAGCAGCCAAGACTTTCGGACAGTTGCAGCCAAAAACATTCAGTACTTC. Translated, it gives CASSQDFRTVAAKNIQYF. The V and J genes are TRBV4-2 and TRBJ2-4, with D possibly TRBD1 on 6 matching bases. The CDR3 sequence is 18 residues long. Germline V CDR1 and CDR2: LGHNA, YNFKEQ. The germline V and J ends were trimmed by 0 bases and 0 bases, with 15 bases remaining between them.

The V and J genes are TRBV20-1 and TRBJ1-1; a possible D gene is TRBD1 (6 bases). Germline assignment: CDR1 DFQATT and CDR2 SNEGSKA (reference sequence). V was shortened by 5 bases and J by 4 bases, with 14 bases between the two germline ends. The CDR3 is 13 amino acids. This chain's CDR3 is CSAAQGIGTEAFF. The CDR3 DNA reads as TGCAGTGCTGCACAGGGTATCGGCACTGAAGCTTTCTTT.

This sequence joins TRBV20-1 and TRBJ1-1; the match to TRBD1 covers 8 bases. The CDR3 runs to 13 residues. The germline V gene has CDR1 DFQATT and CDR2 SNEGSKA (reference sequence). Losses at the gene ends were 7 bases for V and 4 bases for J; bases not matched to a gene: 8. The CDR3 protein is CSGRVDRVTEAFF. The DNA of the CDR3 is TGCAGTGGAAGGGTGGACAGGGTCACTGAAGCTTTCTTT.

The gene calls are TRBV28 and TRBJ2-5; the D call may be TRBD1 or TRBD2 (6 bases each). Between the trimmed V and J ends, which lost 5 bases and 4 bases, there was a span of 17 bases. Germline-derived CDR1 and CDR2 are MDHEN and SYDVKM. This CDR3 has 15 residues. This CDR3 is CASSRVGGLGETQYF. The DNA for the CDR3 is TGTGCCAGCAGTCGGGTAGGGGGACTCGGAGAGACCCAGTACTTC.

This clonotype was observed many times. The V and J genes are TRBV28 and TRBJ2-5; a possible D gene is TRBD2 (6 bases). This CDR3 spans 17 amino acids. Per germline, CDR1 MDHEN and CDR2 SYDVKM. V was trimmed by 3 bases and J by 5 bases, leaving 22 bases between them. The CDR3 here is CASSLPSSRGIRETQYF. In DNA, the CDR3 is TGTGCCAGCAGTTTGCCTTCCTCCCGGGGGATAAGGGAGACCCAGTACTTC.

This clonotype was observed a few times. The rearrangement joins TRBV20-1 to TRBJ2-7; 7 bases line up with TRBD1. Germline CDR1 and CDR2: DFQATT and SNEGSKA (reference sequence). CDR3 length equals 13 residues. V was clipped by 6 bases and J by 4 bases; unmatched bases: 9. The CDR3 coding sequence is TGCAGTGCCATAGACAGGGTGAATTACGAGCAGTACTTC. The encoded protein is CSAIDRVNYEQYF.

This clonotype was counted a few times. The chain joins TRBV7-2 to TRBJ2-7, with 9 bases that match TRBD2. This CDR3 is built from 17 residues. Germline V gives CDR1 SGHTA, CDR2 FQGNSA. Trimming at V came to 1 base and at J to 1 base, leaving 8 bases not matched to a gene. The CDR3, as DNA: TGTGCCAGCAGCTTAGTCGCTAGCGGGATTAAGTCCTACGAGCAGTACTTC. Its protein is CASSLVASGIKSYEQYF.

DNA for the CDR3: TGTGCCAGCAGCTCGGTCCGGCGGAAGGGAGCTTTCTTT. The encoded protein is CASSSVRRKGAFF. The rearrangement links TRBV5-5 to TRBJ1-1; D remains unclear. The CDR3 runs to 13 residues. The V and J ends lost 3 bases and 10 bases respectively, with 16 bases between them. Germline V CDR1 and CDR2: SGHKS, YYEKEE (reference sequence).

This clonotype was seen more than once but under ten times. The rearrangement joins TRBV28 to TRBJ1-4; D is uncertain. CDR3 length: 14 residues. Germline CDR1 reads MDHEN; CDR2 reads SYDVKM. V lost 7 bases and J lost 5, with 14 bases in between. Written as DNA, the CDR3 is TGTGCCAGCACCCCGACACAACAAAATGAAAAACTGTTTTTT. It translates to CASTPTQQNEKLFF.

The chain joins TRBV12-3 or TRBV12-4 to TRBJ2-2; 9 bases align to TRBD1. This CDR3 has 14 residues. V shed 3 bases and J 8 bases; nucleotides not matched to a gene: 4. The CDR3: CASSLGQGRGELFF. CDR3 DNA sequence: TGTGCCAGCAGTTTGGGACAGGGTAGGGGGGAGCTGTTTTTT.

This clonotype was seen more than once but under ten times. The chain links TRBV12-3 or TRBV12-4 to TRBJ1-2; no definite D call. V shed 0 bases and J shed 6 bases, with 11 bases lying between them. The CDR3 runs to 14 residues. DNA of the CDR3: TGTGCCAGCAGTTTAGCCAGGTCGAGAGATGGCTACACCTTC. Amino acids: CASSLARSRDGYTF.

This clonotype occurred once. At one end, the junction sequence differs from germline, possibly due to a read error. The chain uses TRBV5-5 and TRBJ1-5; D uncertain. Germline loops: CDR1 SGHKS, CDR2 YYEKEE (reference sequence). CDR3 length: 16 residues. The CDR3 protein is CAISLERDYGNQPQHF. CDR3 coding DNA: TGTGCCATCAGCTTGGAGAGAGACTATGGCAATCAGCCCCAGCATTTT.

V is TRBV20-1 and J is TRBJ1-1, with TRBD1 as a possible D gene (6 bases). V was cut by 3 bases and J by 1 base, with 15 bases left in between. The CDR3 runs to 15 residues. Germline V gives CDR1 DFQATT, CDR2 SNEGSKA (reference sequence). The CDR3 DNA is TGCAGTGCTAGTTACAATGGGGGGGCGAACACTGAAGCTTTCTTT. It specifies CSASYNGGANTEAFF.